This T cell receptor (beta chain) was documented in a study of blood T cell repertoires in COVID-19. Study background: Acute-phase and convalescent COVID-19 samples originated in the United States, Italy and Spain. The cDNA or gDNA used as material had been derived from T cells, B-cell-depleted T cells, or PBMCs.

Original processing methods: Estimates of nucleated cell counts were drawn from the amplification of reference gene primers. Produced via immunoSEQ multiplex PCR; TCRdb's table is partial and in-frame only. Clone size and the V and J calls come from that table; the DNA yielded D and trimming. Of roughly 230,000 clones in the sample, around 82% are singletons; the top ten hold 4% to 5.5%. The origin of this receptor is a man aged 50 to 59 with active or convalescent COVID-19. Specimen: peripheral blood.

The CDR3 loop is CASSETGRGGEKLFF. The CDR3 nucleotides are TGTGCCAGCAGCGAAACTGGCAGGGGTGGTGAAAAACTGTTTTTT. The chain has TRBV7-2 and TRBJ1-4; D might be TRBD1 (6 bases). The germline V gene has CDR1 SGHTA and CDR2 FQGNSA. The CDR3 runs 15 residues. V lost 5 bases and J 7 bases, leaving 17 bases between the germline ends.